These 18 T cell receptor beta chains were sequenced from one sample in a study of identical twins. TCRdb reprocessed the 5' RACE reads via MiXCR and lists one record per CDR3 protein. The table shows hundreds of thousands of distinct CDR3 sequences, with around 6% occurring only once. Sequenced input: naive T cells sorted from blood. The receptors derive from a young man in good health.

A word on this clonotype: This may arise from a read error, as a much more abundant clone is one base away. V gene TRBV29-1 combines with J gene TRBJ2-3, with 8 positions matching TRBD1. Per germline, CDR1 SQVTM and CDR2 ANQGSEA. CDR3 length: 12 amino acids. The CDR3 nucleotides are TGCAGCTTTGACAGGGGAGCAGATACGCAGTATTTT. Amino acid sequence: CSFDRGADTQYF.

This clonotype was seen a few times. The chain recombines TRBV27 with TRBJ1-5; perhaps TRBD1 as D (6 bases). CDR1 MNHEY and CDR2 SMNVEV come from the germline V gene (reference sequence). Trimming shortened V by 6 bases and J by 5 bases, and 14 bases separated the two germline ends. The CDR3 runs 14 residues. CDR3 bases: TGTGCCAGCAGAGAACAGGGTTGGCATCAGCCCCAGCATTTT. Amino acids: CASREQGWHQPQHF.

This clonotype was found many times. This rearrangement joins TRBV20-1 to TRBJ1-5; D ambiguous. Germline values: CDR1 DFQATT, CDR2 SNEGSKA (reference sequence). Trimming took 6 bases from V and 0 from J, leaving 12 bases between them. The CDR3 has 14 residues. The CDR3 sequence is CSAGPGYSNQPQHF. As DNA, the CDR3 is TGCAGTGCCGGGCCGGGATATAGCAATCAGCCCCAGCATTTT.

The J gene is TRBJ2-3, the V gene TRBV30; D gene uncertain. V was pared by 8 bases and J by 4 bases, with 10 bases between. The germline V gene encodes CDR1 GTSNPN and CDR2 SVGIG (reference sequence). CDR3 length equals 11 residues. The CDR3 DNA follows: TGTGCCACAAAGATCGCAGATACGCAGTATTTT. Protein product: CATKIADTQYF.

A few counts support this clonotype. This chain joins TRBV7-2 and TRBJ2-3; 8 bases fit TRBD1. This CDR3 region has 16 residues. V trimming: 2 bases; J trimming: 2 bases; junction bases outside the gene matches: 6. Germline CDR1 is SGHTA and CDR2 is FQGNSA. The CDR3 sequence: CASSLLSQGATDTQYF. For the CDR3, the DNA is TGTGCCAGCAGCTTACTTTCCCAGGGGGCCACAGATACGCAGTATTTT. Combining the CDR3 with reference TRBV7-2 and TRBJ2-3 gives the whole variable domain GAGVSQSPSNKVTEKGKDVELRCDPISGHTALYWYRQSLGQGLEFLIYFQGNSAPDKSGLPSDRFSAERTGGSVSTLTIQRTQQEDSAVYLCASSLLSQGATDTQYFGPGTRLTVL.

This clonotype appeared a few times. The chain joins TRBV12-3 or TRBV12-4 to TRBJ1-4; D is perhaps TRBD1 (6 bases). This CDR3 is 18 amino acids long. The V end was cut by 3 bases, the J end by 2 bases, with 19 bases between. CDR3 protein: CASSFSLTDGGTNEKLFF. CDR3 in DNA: TGTGCCAGCAGTTTTTCTCTAACAGACGGGGGCACTAATGAAAAACTGTTTTTT.

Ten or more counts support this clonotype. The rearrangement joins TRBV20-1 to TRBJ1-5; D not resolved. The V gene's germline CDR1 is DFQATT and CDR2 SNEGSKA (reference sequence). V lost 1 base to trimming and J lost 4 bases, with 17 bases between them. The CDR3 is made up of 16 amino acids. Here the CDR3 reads CSARVPRTGGNQPQHF. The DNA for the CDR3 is TGCAGTGCTAGAGTCCCTAGGACCGGAGGGAATCAGCCCCAGCATTTT.

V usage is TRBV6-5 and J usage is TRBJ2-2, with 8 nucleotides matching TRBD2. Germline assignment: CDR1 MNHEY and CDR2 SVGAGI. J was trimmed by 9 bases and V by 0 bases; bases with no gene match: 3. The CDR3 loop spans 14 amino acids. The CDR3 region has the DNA TGTGCCAGCAGTTACTCGGCGGGAGGCCGGGAGCTGTTTTTT. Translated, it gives CASSYSAGGRELFF.

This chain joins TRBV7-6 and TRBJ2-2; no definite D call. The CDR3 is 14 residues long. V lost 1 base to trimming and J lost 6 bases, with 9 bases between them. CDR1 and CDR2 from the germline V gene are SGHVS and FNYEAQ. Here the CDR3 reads CASSLEVAAGELFF. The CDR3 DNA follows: TGTGCCAGCAGCTTAGAGGTCGCAGCCGGGGAGCTGTTTTTT.

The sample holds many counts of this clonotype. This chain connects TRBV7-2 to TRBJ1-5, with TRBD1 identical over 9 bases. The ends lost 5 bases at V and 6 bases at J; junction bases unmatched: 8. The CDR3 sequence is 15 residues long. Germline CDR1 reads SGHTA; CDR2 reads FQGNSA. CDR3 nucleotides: TGTGCCAGCAGCACCGGGACAGGGCAGGGTCAGCCCCAGCATTTT. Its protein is CASSTGTGQGQPQHF.

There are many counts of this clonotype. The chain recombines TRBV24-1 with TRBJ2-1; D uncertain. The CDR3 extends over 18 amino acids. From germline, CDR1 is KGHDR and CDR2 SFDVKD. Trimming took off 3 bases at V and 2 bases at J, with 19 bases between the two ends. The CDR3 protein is CATSDRTLTQNPYNEQFF. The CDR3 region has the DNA TGTGCCACCAGTGATCGAACGCTAACCCAGAATCCCTACAATGAGCAGTTCTTC.

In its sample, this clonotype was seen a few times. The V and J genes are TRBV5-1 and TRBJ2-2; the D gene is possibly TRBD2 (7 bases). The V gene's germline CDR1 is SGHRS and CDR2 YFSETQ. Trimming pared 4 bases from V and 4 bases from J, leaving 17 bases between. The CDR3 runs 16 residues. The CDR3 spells CASSLGGPGVTGELFF. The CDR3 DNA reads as TGCGCCAGCAGCCTGGGAGGGCCAGGGGTCACCGGGGAGCTGTTTTTT.

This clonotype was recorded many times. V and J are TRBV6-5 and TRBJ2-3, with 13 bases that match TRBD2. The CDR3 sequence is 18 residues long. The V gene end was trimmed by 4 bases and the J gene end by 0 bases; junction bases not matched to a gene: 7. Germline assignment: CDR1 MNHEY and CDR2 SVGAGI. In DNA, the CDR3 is TGTGCCAGCAGTTCCGGACTAGCGGGAGCCACTAGCACAGATACGCAGTATTTT. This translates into CASSSGLAGATSTDTQYF.

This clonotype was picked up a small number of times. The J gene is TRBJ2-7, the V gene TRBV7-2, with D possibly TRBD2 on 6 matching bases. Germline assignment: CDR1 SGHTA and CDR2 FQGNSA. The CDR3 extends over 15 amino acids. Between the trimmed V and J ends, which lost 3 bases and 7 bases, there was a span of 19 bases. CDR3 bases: TGTGCCAGCAGCTTCTCGGGACTCATACTTGAAGAGCAGTACTTC. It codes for CASSFSGLILEEQYF.

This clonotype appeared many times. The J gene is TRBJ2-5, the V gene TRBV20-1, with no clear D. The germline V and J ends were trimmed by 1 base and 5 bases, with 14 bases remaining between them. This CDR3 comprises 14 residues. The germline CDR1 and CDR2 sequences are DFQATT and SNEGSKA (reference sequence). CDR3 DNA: TGCAGTGCTAGAGCAAGACCAGGCGCGGAGACCCAGTACTTC. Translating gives CSARARPGAETQYF.

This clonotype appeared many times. The DNA of the CDR3 is TGTGCCAGCAGCTTCGACAGGTCTCACAACGAGCAGTACTTC. It is translated as CASSFDRSHNEQYF. The chain combines TRBV2 with TRBJ2-7; D is possibly TRBD1 (6 bases). Between the trimmed V and J ends, which lost 6 bases and 5 bases, there was a span of 17 bases. The CDR3 has 14 amino acids. Germline-derived CDR1 and CDR2 are SNHLY and FYNNEI.

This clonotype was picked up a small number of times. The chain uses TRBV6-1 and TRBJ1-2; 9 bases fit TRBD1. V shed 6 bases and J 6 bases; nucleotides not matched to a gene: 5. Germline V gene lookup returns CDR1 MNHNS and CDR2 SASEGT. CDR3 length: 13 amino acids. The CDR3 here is CASSRHRGHGYTF. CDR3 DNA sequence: TGTGCCAGCAGCCGACACAGGGGGCATGGCTACACCTTC.

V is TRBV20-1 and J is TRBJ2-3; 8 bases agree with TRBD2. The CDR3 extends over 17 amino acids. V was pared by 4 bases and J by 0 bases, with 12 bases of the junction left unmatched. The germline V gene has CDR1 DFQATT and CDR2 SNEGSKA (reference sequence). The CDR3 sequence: CSATPFSGSGSTDTQYF. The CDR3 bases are TGCAGTGCTACCCCGTTCAGCGGGAGCGGTAGCACAGATACGCAGTATTTT.